There are many counts of the clone carrying this T cell receptor (beta chain). This record belongs to a study of T cells of healthy individuals. The V gene lost 1 base and the J gene lost 10 bases, with 13 bases spanning the gap. Germline V lookup: CDR1 SGHDN, CDR2 FVKESK. This CDR3 has 13 residues. TCRdb reprocessed the 5' RACE reads via MiXCR and lists one record per CDR3 protein. Of fewer than 90,000 distinct CDR3 sequences detected, 4% to 5.5% appear once; the ten largest clones hold 7.5% to 9.5%. This clonotype was obtained from a female donor in good health. The rearrangement joins TRBV14 to TRBJ1-1; no reliable D call. CDR3 amino acids: CASSQAGSRSAFF. The CDR3 nucleotides are TGTGCCAGCAGCCAAGCCGGCAGCCGTTCAGCTTTCTTT.